The clone carrying this T cell receptor beta chain has ten or more counts. Its antigen is not known. The record originates from a study of T cells after yellow fever vaccination. Study context: Fractions low in cell number were prepared with SMART-Seq v4 Ultra Low Input.

The study, taken as a whole, reports: Subsequent booster samples again held most clones from primary vaccination (96% CD4, 88% CD8). Peaking on day 5 versus 15, the secondary response was faster but weaker. Repertoires sorted by FACS could include abundant clonotypes that are contaminants from the bulk population.

The germline V gene has CDR1 SGHRS and CDR2 YFSETQ. J lost 4 bases, V lost 4 bases, and 10 bases had no gene match. This CDR3 contains 16 residues. Via MiXCR, TCRdb re-called the 5' RACE reads, giving one row per CDR3 protein. The sample consists of tens of thousands of distinct CDR3 sequences, 5% to 8% of them appearing once. The receptor comes from a man aged 18 to 30 who received the YFV17D yellow fever vaccine. The chain carries TRBV5-1 and TRBJ2-1; TRBD1 agrees at 8 bases. Sequenced material: CD8+ T cells sorted from PBMCs, taken about 49 days after the first yellow fever vaccination. In DNA form, the CDR3 reads TGCGCCAGCAGCCTAGGACAGGGCGGTAGGTACAATGAGCAGTTCTTC. This codes for CASSLGQGGRYNEQFF. Supplemented by reference TRBV5-1 and TRBJ2-1, the full variable domain reads KAGVTQTPRYLIKTRGQQVTLSCSPISGHRSVSWYQQTPGQGLQFLFEYFSETQRNKGNFPGRFSGRQFSNSRSEMNVSTLELGDSALYLCASSLGQGGRYNEQFFGPGTRLTVL.